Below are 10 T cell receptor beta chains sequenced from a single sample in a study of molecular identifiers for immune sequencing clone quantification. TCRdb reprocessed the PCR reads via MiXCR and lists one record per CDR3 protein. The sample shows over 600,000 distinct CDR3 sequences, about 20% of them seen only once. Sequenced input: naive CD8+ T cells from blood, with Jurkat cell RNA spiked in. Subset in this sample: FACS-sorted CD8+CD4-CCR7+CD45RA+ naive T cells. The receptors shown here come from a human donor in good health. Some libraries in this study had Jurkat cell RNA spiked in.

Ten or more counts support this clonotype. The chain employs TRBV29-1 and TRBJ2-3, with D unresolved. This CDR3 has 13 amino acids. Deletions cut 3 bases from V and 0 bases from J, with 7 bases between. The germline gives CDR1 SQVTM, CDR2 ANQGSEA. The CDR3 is CSVDPTSTDTQYF. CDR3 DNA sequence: TGCAGCGTTGATCCGACTAGCACAGATACGCAGTATTTT.

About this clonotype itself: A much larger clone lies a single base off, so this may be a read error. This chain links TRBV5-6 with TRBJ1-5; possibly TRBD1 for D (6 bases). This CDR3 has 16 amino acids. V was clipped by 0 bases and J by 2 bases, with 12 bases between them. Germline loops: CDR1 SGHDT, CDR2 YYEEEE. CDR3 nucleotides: TGTGCCAGCAGCTTGGCCCCAGGGGCAGGCAATCAGCCCCAGCATTTT. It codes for CASSLAPGAGNQPQHF. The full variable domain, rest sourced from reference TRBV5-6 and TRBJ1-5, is DAGVTQSPTHLIKTRGQQVTLRCSPKSGHDTVSWYQQALGQGPQFIFQYYEEEERQRGNFPDRFSGHQFPNYSSELNVNALLLGDSALYLCASSLAPGAGNQPQHFGDGTRLSIL.

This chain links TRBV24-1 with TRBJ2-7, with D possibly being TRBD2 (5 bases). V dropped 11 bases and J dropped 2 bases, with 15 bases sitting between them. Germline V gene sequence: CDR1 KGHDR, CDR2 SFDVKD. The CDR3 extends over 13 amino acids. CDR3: CAIMTGTPYEQYF. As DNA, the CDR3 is TGTGCCATCATGACGGGAACCCCCTACGAGCAGTACTTC.

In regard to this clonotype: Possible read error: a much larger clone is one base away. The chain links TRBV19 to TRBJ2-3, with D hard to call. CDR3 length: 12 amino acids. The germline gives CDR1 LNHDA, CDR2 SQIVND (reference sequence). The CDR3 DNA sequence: TGTGCCAGTAGTATTCGGTCAGATTCGCAGTATTTT. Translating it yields CASSIRSDSQYF.

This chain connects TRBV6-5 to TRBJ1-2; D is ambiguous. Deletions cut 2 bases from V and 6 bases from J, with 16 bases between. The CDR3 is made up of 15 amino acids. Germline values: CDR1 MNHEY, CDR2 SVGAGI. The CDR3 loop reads CASSYNFGGYDGYTF. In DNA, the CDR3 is TGTGCCAGCAGTTACAATTTTGGCGGTTACGATGGCTACACCTTC.

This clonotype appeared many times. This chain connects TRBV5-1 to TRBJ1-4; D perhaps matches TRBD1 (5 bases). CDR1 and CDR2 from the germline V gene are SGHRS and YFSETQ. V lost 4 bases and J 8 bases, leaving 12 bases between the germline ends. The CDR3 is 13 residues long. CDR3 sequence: CASSTGRGEKLFF. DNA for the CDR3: TGCGCCAGCAGCACTGGACGGGGCGAAAAACTGTTTTTT.

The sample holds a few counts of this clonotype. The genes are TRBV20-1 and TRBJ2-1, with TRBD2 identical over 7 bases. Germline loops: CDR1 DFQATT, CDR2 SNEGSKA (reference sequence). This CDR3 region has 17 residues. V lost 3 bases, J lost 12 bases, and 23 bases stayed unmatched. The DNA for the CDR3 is TGCAGTGCTAGGTTCACTCTGACGGGACTAATCCCCATATGGCAGTTCTTC. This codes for CSARFTLTGLIPIWQFF.

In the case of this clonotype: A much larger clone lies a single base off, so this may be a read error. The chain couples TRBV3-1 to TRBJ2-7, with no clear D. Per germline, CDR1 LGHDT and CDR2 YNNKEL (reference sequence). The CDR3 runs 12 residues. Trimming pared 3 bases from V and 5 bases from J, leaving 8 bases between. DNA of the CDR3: TGTGCCAGCAGCCAGGGCAACCACGAGCAGTACTTC. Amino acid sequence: CASSQGNHEQYF.

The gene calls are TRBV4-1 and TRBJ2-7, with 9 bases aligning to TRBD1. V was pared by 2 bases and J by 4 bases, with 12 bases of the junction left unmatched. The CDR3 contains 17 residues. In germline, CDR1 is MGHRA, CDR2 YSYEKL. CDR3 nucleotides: TGCGCCAGCAGCCAAAAGGGGGGACAGGGCGAGGGGTACGAGCAGTACTTC. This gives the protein CASSQKGGQGEGYEQYF.

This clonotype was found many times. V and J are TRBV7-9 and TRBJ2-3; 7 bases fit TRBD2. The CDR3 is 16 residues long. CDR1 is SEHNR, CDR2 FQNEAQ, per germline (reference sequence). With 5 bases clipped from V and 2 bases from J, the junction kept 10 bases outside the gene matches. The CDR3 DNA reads TGTGCCAGCAGCACCAGACTGGCGGGGGTCACAGATACGCAGTATTTT. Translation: CASSTRLAGVTDTQYF.